Below, 6 T cell receptor beta chains from the same sample are listed, as sequenced in a study of cytomegalovirus exposure and HLA in healthy donors. The PCR was carried out with 60 Vbeta primers and 13 Jbeta primers. Clones were sequenced by immunoSEQ multiplex PCR, and TCRdb holds only the in-frame ones, with some missing. Here the sample spans about 64,000 clones, over 70% being singletons. Material for sequencing was PBMCs. The receptors shown here come from a male donor in good health and CMV-seropositive.

The CDR3 DNA reads TGTGCCTGGAGTGTATCCCGGAGAGAGACCCAGTACTTC. This sequence encodes CAWSVSRRETQYF. The chain carries TRBV30 and TRBJ2-5, with unresolved D. Trimming stripped 0 bases from V and 4 bases from J, with 9 bases between. This CDR3 contains 13 residues. Germline CDR1 and CDR2: GTSNPN and SVGIG (reference sequence).

This sequence joins TRBV6-5 and TRBJ2-5, with TRBD2 matching over 8 bases. The V and J ends lost 2 bases and 2 bases, in that order; junction bases with no gene match: 4. CDR3 length: 15 amino acids. The germline gives CDR1 MNHEY, CDR2 SVGAGI. DNA for the CDR3: TGTGCCAGCAGTTACGGGCGGGGGGCACAAGAGACCCAGTACTTC. It specifies CASSYGRGAQETQYF.

The J gene is TRBJ1-6, the V gene TRBV7-2; 7 nucleotides agree with TRBD1. The CDR3 is 18 residues long. Germline-derived CDR1 and CDR2 are SGHTA and FQGNSA. With V trimmed by 1 base and J by 8 bases, 14 bases remained unmatched. As DNA, the CDR3 is TGTGCCAGCAGCTTAGAATCCCCTGAGACAGGGTTGGATTCACCCCTCCACTTT. It codes for CASSLESPETGLDSPLHF. The full variable domain, its missing parts supplied by reference TRBV7-2 and TRBJ1-6, is GAGVSQSPSNKVTEKGKDVELRCDPISGHTALYWYRQSLGQGLEFLIYFQGNSAPDKSGLPSDRFSAERTGGSVSTLTIQRTQQEDSAVYLCASSLESPETGLDSPLHFGNGTRLTVT.

This rearrangement joins TRBV6-6 to TRBJ2-7; TRBD1 agrees at 9 bases. Germline V gene sequence: CDR1 MNHNY, CDR2 SVGAGI (reference sequence). The CDR3 is made up of 14 amino acids. The V gene end was trimmed by 6 bases and the J gene end by 8 bases; junction bases not matched to a gene: 11. CDR3 residues: CASSTYRGQRKQYF. In nucleotides, the CDR3 is TGTGCCAGCAGCACCTACAGGGGGCAGAGGAAGCAGTACTTC.

This chain joins TRBV7-8 and TRBJ2-3; 7 bases match TRBD1. CDR3 size: 14 residues. V shed 1 base and J 6 bases; nucleotides not matched to a gene: 4. Germline assignment: CDR1 SGHVS and CDR2 FQNEAQ. The CDR3 coding sequence is TGTGCCAGCAGCTTAGTAAGGGGGCCGGATACGCAGTATTTT. Its protein is CASSLVRGPDTQYF.

By share, this clone counts as medium-sized. V is TRBV5-1 and J is TRBJ2-1, with D perhaps matching TRBD2 (6 bases). This CDR3 contains 15 residues. V was pared by 4 bases and J by 0 bases, with 11 bases between. CDR1 is SGHRS and CDR2 is YFSETQ in the germline V gene. CDR3 nucleotides: TGCGCCAGCAGCCCTCGACTAGGCTCCTACAATGAGCAGTTCTTC. This encodes CASSPRLGSYNEQFF.